These 27 T cell receptor beta chains came from one sample sequenced in a study of cytomegalovirus exposure and HLA in healthy donors. With 60 Vbeta and 13 Jbeta primers, the PCR was carried out. Some clones are missing from TCRdb's copy, which holds only in-frame ones; the method was immunoSEQ multiplex PCR. The repertoire holds fewer than 120,000 clones, with about 80% as singletons. Sequenced input: PBMCs. These TCRs come from an older woman in good health and CMV-seropositive.

This clone came up once. This CDR3 is CASSPSPGLDPYEQYF. In DNA form, the CDR3 reads TGCGCCAGCAGCCCCAGTCCGGGACTAGACCCCTACGAGCAGTACTTC. The genes are TRBV5-1 and TRBJ2-7, with TRBD2 matching over 8 bases. Germline V gives CDR1 SGHRS, CDR2 YFSETQ. After removal of 4 bases from V and 2 bases from J, the junction contained 11 bases not matched to a gene. The CDR3 has 16 amino acids.

This chain connects TRBV5-1 to TRBJ2-7, with D perhaps matching TRBD2 (6 bases). Germline V lookup: CDR1 SGHRS, CDR2 YFSETQ. The CDR3 length is 19 residues. V gave up 0 bases and J gave up 5 bases, with 27 bases separating them. The CDR3 loop reads CASSLGRKTIADPKDEQYF. CDR3 bases: TGCGCCAGCAGCTTGGGACGAAAGACAATAGCGGATCCTAAGGACGAGCAGTACTTC.

The chain recombines TRBV11-3 with TRBJ2-1; perhaps TRBD2 as D (5 bases). Looked up from germline, CDR1 is SGHNT and CDR2 is YENEEA. The CDR3 runs 15 residues. Trimming cost V 2 bases and J 8 bases, with 16 bases left between them. The CDR3 reads CASSLSGVWLDEQFF. CDR3 coding DNA: TGTGCCAGCAGCTTATCCGGGGTATGGTTGGATGAGCAGTTCTTC.

This clone came up a few times. V usage is TRBV6-1 and J usage is TRBJ1-4; the D gene is possibly TRBD1 (6 bases). This CDR3 comprises 16 residues. Germline lookup yields CDR1 MNHNS and CDR2 SASEGT. Trimming stripped 4 bases from V and 5 bases from J, with 17 bases between. CDR3 bases: TGTGCCAGCAGTGTTGGATCAGGGGCGCTCAATGAAAAACTGTTTTTT. Translating gives CASSVGSGALNEKLFF.

This sequence joins TRBV7-2 and TRBJ2-5; perhaps TRBD2 as D (7 bases). The J call could be wrong; TRBJ2-7 is a better fit for the DNA end. The CDR3 is made up of 16 amino acids. CDR1 and CDR2 (germline): SGHTA, FQGNSA. CDR3 residues: CASSSRRGGSSYEQYF. As DNA, the CDR3 is TGTGCCAGCAGCTCCCGTAGGGGGGGAAGCTCCTACGAGCAGTACTTC.

This clone was picked up a small number of times. This chain joins TRBV21-1 and TRBJ1-5. TRBV21-1 is a listed pseudogene. This CDR3 is 18 amino acids long. This CDR3 reads CASSKVGGSLASNQPQHF. As DNA, the CDR3 is TGTGCCAGCAGCAAAGTCGGAGGGAGCTTGGCTAGCAATCAGCCCCAGCATTTT.

The chain joins TRBV12-5 to TRBJ1-1; 9 bases agree with TRBD1. V shed 1 base and J 5 bases; nucleotides not matched to a gene: 8. The CDR3 contains 16 residues. Germline V gene lookup returns CDR1 LGHNT and CDR2 FRNRAP. The CDR3: CASGLDPGTGNTEAFF. The CDR3 region has the DNA TGTGCTAGTGGTTTGGACCCGGGGACAGGGAATACTGAAGCTTTCTTT.

The chain employs TRBV28 and TRBJ1-1; 9 nucleotides agree with TRBD1. The CDR3 consists of 14 residues. Trimming cost V 4 bases and J 4 bases; bases outside gene matches: 4. Per the germline V gene, CDR1 is MDHEN and CDR2 is SYDVKM. The CDR3 coding sequence is TGTGCCAGCAGTTCGGGACAGGGCTTCACTGAAGCTTTCTTT. It yields the protein CASSSGQGFTEAFF.

J is TRBJ1-5 and V is TRBV4-1, with 10 bases identical to TRBD1. In germline, CDR1 is MGHRA, CDR2 YSYEKL. The CDR3 sequence is 17 residues long. V gave up 0 bases and J gave up 6 bases; unmatched junction bases: 8. The CDR3 nucleotides are TGCGCCAGCAGCCAAGAGAGGGACAGGGGCCTTGGTCAGCCCCAGCATTTT. This encodes CASSQERDRGLGQPQHF.

CDR3 bases: TGCGCCAGCAGCCAACCGAGACAGGGGGCGTCCTATGGCTACACCTTC. Translation gives CASSQPRQGASYGYTF. This rearrangement joins TRBV4-1 to TRBJ1-2; 10 bases are a match to TRBD1. Germline V gene data show CDR1 as MGHRA and CDR2 as YSYEKL. The junction had 7 bases not matched to a gene; V was cut back by 2 bases and J by 4 bases. The CDR3 loop spans 16 amino acids.

The rearrangement links TRBV27 to TRBJ2-3; 7 bases are shared with TRBD2. The germline V gene has CDR1 MNHEY and CDR2 SMNVEV (reference sequence). This CDR3 spans 14 amino acids. The V gene end was trimmed by 4 bases and the J gene end by 3 bases; junction bases not matched to a gene: 4. The CDR3: CASSWAGATDTQYF. The CDR3, as DNA: TGTGCCAGCAGTTGGGCGGGAGCGACAGATACGCAGTATTTT.

The CDR3 DNA reads TGTGCCAGCAGCCGCACAGAGAACTATGGCTACACCTTC. Translating gives CASSRTENYGYTF. The V gene is TRBV14, the J gene TRBJ1-2; no reliable D call. This CDR3 has 13 amino acids. The V end was cut by 4 bases, the J end by 2 bases, with 8 bases between. Looked up from germline, CDR1 is SGHDN and CDR2 is FVKESK.

The V gene is TRBV2, the J gene TRBJ1-1; D unclear. V was cut by 8 bases and J by 4 bases, with 14 bases left in between. Germline V gene lookup returns CDR1 SNHLY and CDR2 FYNNEI. This CDR3 is built from 13 residues. CDR3 in amino acids: CASVNIEGTEAFF. The DNA of the CDR3 is TGTGCCAGCGTTAATATTGAGGGCACTGAAGCTTTCTTT.

This clone has just a few counts. This chain connects TRBV7-3 to TRBJ2-6, with a weak D call TRBD1 (6 bases). Germline V gene lookup returns CDR1 SGHTA and CDR2 FQGTGA. Trimming left V 5 bases short and J 0 bases short, with 8 bases between. The CDR3 is 15 amino acids. Here the CDR3 DNA reads TGTGCCAGCAGCCAAGGGGGCTCTGGGGCCAACGTCCTGACTTTC. It yields the protein CASSQGGSGANVLTF.

This sequence joins TRBV9 and TRBJ2-3; D ambiguous. V was pared by 0 bases and J by 6 bases, with 5 bases between. Germline V gene data show CDR1 as SGDLS and CDR2 as YYNGEE. CDR3 length: 12 residues. The CDR3 DNA reads as TGTGCCAGCAGCGTAGTATCCGATACGCAGTATTTT. Protein: CASSVVSDTQYF. The entire variable domain, with the rest obtained from reference TRBV9 and TRBJ2-3, is as follows: DSGVTQTPKHLITATGQRVTLRCSPRSGDLSVYWYQQSLDQGLQFLIQYYNGEERAKGNILERFSAQQFPDLHSELNLSSLELGDSALYFCASSVVSDTQYFGPGTRLTVL.

This clone was counted only a few times. The gene calls are TRBV10-3 and TRBJ1-1, with a possible D match to TRBD1 (6 bases). V lost 7 bases and J 13 bases, leaving 19 bases between the germline ends. The germline V gene encodes CDR1 ENHRY and CDR2 SYGVKD. The CDR3 runs 12 residues. CDR3 protein: CAITSSTGVNFF. In DNA, the CDR3 is TGTGCCATCACTTCGTCGACAGGAGTAAATTTCTTT.

The chain uses TRBV5-1 and TRBJ2-5; D is possibly TRBD2 (6 bases). There are 14 residues in the CDR3. Germline CDR1 SGHRS, CDR2 YFSETQ. The ends were cut back, 1 base at V and 5 bases at J, with 12 bases in the middle. CDR3 residues: CASSLLEGRETQYF. The CDR3 coding sequence is TGCGCCAGCAGCTTGTTGGAGGGGCGGGAGACCCAGTACTTC.

V gene TRBV7-9 combines with J gene TRBJ2-7; D is undetermined. V shed 3 bases and J shed 7 bases, with 10 bases lying between them. Germline V gives CDR1 SEHNR, CDR2 FQNEAQ (reference sequence). The CDR3 runs 12 residues. CDR3: CASSFLTGEQYF. The CDR3 nucleotides read TGTGCCAGCAGCTTTCTGACTGGGGAGCAGTACTTC.

The V gene is TRBV18, the J gene TRBJ1-1; the match to TRBD1 covers 9 bases. This CDR3 is built from 15 residues. After removal of 4 bases from V and 10 bases from J, the junction contained 13 bases not matched to a gene. The V gene's germline CDR1 is KGHSH and CDR2 LQKENI. CDR3 in amino acids: CASSQVPGQGLVAFF. The DNA of the CDR3 is TGTGCCAGCTCACAAGTCCCGGGACAGGGATTGGTAGCTTTCTTT.

The chain recombines TRBV10-3 with TRBJ2-2; 12 nucleotides line up with TRBD2. CDR1 and CDR2 from the germline V gene are ENHRY and SYGVKD. The CDR3 consists of 17 residues. Trimming cost V 0 bases and J 4 bases; bases outside gene matches: 3. CDR3 sequence (DNA): TGTGCCATCAGTGAGTCGGGGACTAGCGGGCTCACCGGGGAGCTGTTTTTT. Protein sequence: CAISESGTSGLTGELFF.

The CDR3 is CASSTGLETGELFF. DNA for the CDR3: TGCGCCAGCAGCACCGGACTAGAGACCGGGGAGCTGTTTTTT. The chain carries TRBV5-1 and TRBJ2-2; TRBD2 agrees at 7 bases. Trimming cost V 4 bases and J 5 bases; bases outside gene matches: 5. The CDR3 is 14 amino acids. Germline assignment: CDR1 SGHRS and CDR2 YFSETQ.

V usage is TRBV5-1 and J usage is TRBJ2-7; 9 bases match TRBD2. The ends lost 1 base at V and 6 bases at J; junction bases unmatched: 5. This CDR3 is 14 amino acids long. Germline V lookup: CDR1 SGHRS, CDR2 YFSETQ. The CDR3 here is CASSLYSGSGEQYF. CDR3 DNA: TGCGCCAGCAGCTTGTATAGCGGGAGTGGCGAGCAGTACTTC.

The chain couples TRBV7-9 to TRBJ1-3; no reliable D call. Germline V gives CDR1 SEHNR, CDR2 FQNEAQ (reference sequence). The V and J ends lost 1 base and 3 bases respectively, with 10 bases between them. The CDR3 consists of 15 residues. This CDR3 is CASSLVGDHGNTIYF. In nucleotides, the CDR3 is TGTGCCAGCAGCTTAGTAGGAGACCATGGAAACACCATATATTTT.

This sequence joins TRBV10-3 and TRBJ2-3; 11 bases agree with TRBD1. The CDR3 is made up of 16 amino acids. After removal of 2 bases from V and 4 bases from J, the junction contained 5 bases not matched to a gene. Looked up from germline, CDR1 is ENHRY and CDR2 is SYGVKD. The CDR3 loop reads CAISEVPGQGADTQYF. DNA of the CDR3: TGTGCCATCAGTGAGGTACCGGGACAGGGGGCAGATACGCAGTATTTT.

The chain employs TRBV5-1 and TRBJ2-3; 9 positions match TRBD2. The germline V gene encodes CDR1 SGHRS and CDR2 YFSETQ. Losses at the gene ends were 4 bases for V and 5 bases for J; bases not matched to a gene: 11. This CDR3 has 16 amino acids. CDR3 nucleotides: TGCGCCAGCAGCAACCCTAGCGGGACGACCATAGATACGCAGTATTTT. Translated, it gives CASSNPSGTTIDTQYF. Full variable domain (remainder filled in from reference TRBV5-1 and TRBJ2-3): KAGVTQTPRYLIKTRGQQVTLSCSPISGHRSVSWYQQTPGQGLQFLFEYFSETQRNKGNFPGRFSGRQFSNSRSEMNVSTLELGDSALYLCASSNPSGTTIDTQYFGPGTRLTVL.

The chain has TRBV4-2 and TRBJ2-3; 12 nucleotides line up with TRBD2. The CDR3 runs to 15 residues. Trimming at V came to 1 base and at J to 4 bases, leaving 0 bases not matched to a gene. Germline assignment: CDR1 LGHNA and CDR2 YNFKEQ. The CDR3 protein is CASSQGLAGADTQYF. The CDR3 nucleotides are TGTGCCAGCAGCCAAGGACTAGCGGGAGCAGATACGCAGTATTTT.

The table lists this clone with a few counts. V is TRBV29-1 and J is TRBJ2-5, with 8 nucleotides matching TRBD1. Per germline, CDR1 SQVTM and CDR2 ANQGSEA. The CDR3 runs to 14 residues. With V trimmed by 5 bases and J by 5 bases, 10 bases remained unmatched. The CDR3 loop is CSVRGTGSLETQYF. The CDR3 DNA reads TGCAGCGTTCGCGGGACAGGATCGTTGGAGACCCAGTACTTC.